This TCR beta chain was recovered during a study of liver allograft versus peripheral blood T cells. Study summary: A comparison was made between T cell receptor repertoires in transplanted livers and those in recipients' peripheral blood.

Using its own MiXCR run on the reads, TCRdb lists one record per CDR3 protein. The table records about 4,000 distinct CDR3 sequences, 20% to 25% of them present only once. Trimming stripped 6 bases from V and 8 bases from J, with 11 bases between. The CDR3 covers 11 residues. Per the germline V gene, CDR1 is MNHEY and CDR2 is SMNVEV (reference sequence). This clonotype is judged medium-sized. This clonotype originated in a human patient who had a liver transplant. Among the T cells, some may be from the graft donor. This chain uses TRBV27 with TRBJ2-7; D is undetermined. CDR3 nucleotide sequence: TGTGCCAGCAGATATGGAACAAAGCAGTACTTC. As protein: CASRYGTKQYF.